Listed here are 7 T cell receptor beta chains from one sample, sequenced in a study of vaccination effects on CD4 cells after COVID-19. Antigen-specific CD4+ T cells were expanded (with viral peptide pools) by the ViraFEST assay ahead of sequencing. It was after roughly ten days of culture that CD4+ T cells were isolated. Which antigens these TCRs recognize remains unknown. Some clones are missing from TCRdb's copy, which holds only in-frame ones; the method was immunoSEQ multiplex PCR. The profile shows about 19,000 clones, about 71% of them singletons. Source: CD4+ T cells from PBMCs cultured with HCoV-229E spike peptides, taken before COVID-19 vaccination. These receptors were taken from a human donor who received a COVID-19 vaccine.

In DNA form, the CDR3 reads TGTGCCAGCAGCTTGGGGCTGAGAAGGGAGACCCAGTACTTC. It is translated as CASSLGLRRETQYF. V gene TRBV5-4 combines with J gene TRBJ2-5; no definite D call. The CDR3 length is 14 residues. V was trimmed by 0 bases and J by 5 bases, leaving 11 bases between them. In germline, CDR1 is SGHNT, CDR2 YYREEE (reference sequence).

V gene TRBV9 combines with J gene TRBJ2-5; 10 bases agree with TRBD2. The CDR3 consists of 15 residues. J was trimmed by 5 bases and V by 0 bases; bases with no gene match: 4. Germline lookup yields CDR1 SGDLS and CDR2 YYNGEE. The CDR3 here is CASSVVSGGWETQYF. For the CDR3, the DNA is TGTGCCAGCAGCGTAGTTAGCGGGGGGTGGGAGACCCAGTACTTC. The full variable domain, with the rest looked up from reference TRBV9 and TRBJ2-5, is DSGVTQTPKHLITATGQRVTLRCSPRSGDLSVYWYQQSLDQGLQFLIQYYNGEERAKGNILERFSAQQFPDLHSELNLSSLELGDSALYFCASSVVSGGWETQYFGPGTRLLVL.

In this sample, this clone turned up once. V and J are TRBV11-2 and TRBJ2-7; maybe TRBD1 (5 bases). The CDR3 sequence is 15 residues long. The germline CDR1 and CDR2 sequences are SGHAT and FQNNGV. V was cut by 6 bases and J by 2 bases, with 17 bases left in between. The chain's CDR3 is CASSLTGDPTYEQYF. For the CDR3, the DNA is TGTGCCAGCAGTTTAACAGGCGACCCCACCTACGAGCAGTACTTC.

The chain joins TRBV5-4 to TRBJ2-5; D unclear. V dropped 4 bases and J dropped 5 bases, with 9 bases sitting between them. The CDR3 extends over 12 amino acids. In germline, CDR1 is SGHNT, CDR2 YYREEE (reference sequence). The CDR3 here is CASSLPRETQYF. The CDR3 DNA reads TGTGCCAGCAGCCTCCCCCGGGAGACCCAGTACTTC.

V is TRBV5-6 and J is TRBJ2-6; D ambiguous. Trimming shortened V by 2 bases and J by 0 bases, and 6 bases separated the two germline ends. CDR3 length equals 15 residues. CDR1 and CDR2 from the germline V gene are SGHDT and YYEEEE. The DNA for the CDR3 is TGTGCCAGCAGCTTTTACAGCTCTGGGGCCAACGTCCTGACTTTC. Protein product: CASSFYSSGANVLTF.

The chain links TRBV5-4 to TRBJ2-1; 10 bases are shared with TRBD1. This CDR3 comprises 13 residues. The V and J ends lost 5 bases and 8 bases, in that order; junction bases with no gene match: 4. Germline V gene data show CDR1 as SGHNT and CDR2 as YYREEE (reference sequence). CDR3 region: CASSRQGADEQFF. Here the CDR3 DNA reads TGTGCCAGCAGTCGACAGGGGGCCGATGAGCAGTTCTTC.

The chain has TRBV11-3 and TRBJ2-3; 12 bases align to TRBD2. The CDR3 contains 20 residues. Germline CDR1 SGHNT, CDR2 YENEEA. V shed 3 bases and J 3 bases; nucleotides not matched to a gene: 16. The CDR3, as DNA: TGTGCCAGCAGCTTGTTGGGGCTAGCGGGGGGGCATTTCAAGACAGATACGCAGTATTTT. This codes for CASSLLGLAGGHFKTDTQYF. Supplemented by reference TRBV11-3 and TRBJ2-3, the full variable domain reads EAGVVQSPRYKIIEKKQPVAFWCNPISGHNTLYWYLQNLGQGPELLIRYENEEAVDDSQLPKDRFSAERLKGVDSTLKIQPAELGDSAVYLCASSLLGLAGGHFKTDTQYFGPGTRLTVL.